These 27 T cell receptor beta chains came from one sample sequenced in a study of T cell responses to AZD1222 COVID-19 vaccine. Sequenced by immunoSEQ multiplex PCR; TCRdb stores in-frame clones only, minus some. This table has around 170,000 clones, approximately 91% appearing once. This specimen consisted of peripheral blood, obtained on day 0 of AZD1222 vaccination. Every receptor here comes from an adult in good health.

This clone turned up a few times. The J gene is TRBJ2-5, the V gene TRBV4-2; D is uncertain. Germline V gene data show CDR1 as LGHNA and CDR2 as YNFKEQ. The V and J ends lost 6 bases and 4 bases respectively, with 18 bases between them. The CDR3 is 15 residues long. CDR3 in amino acids: CASSRILKVGETQYF. For the CDR3, the DNA is TGTGCCAGCAGTCGTATACTGAAGGTGGGAGAGACCCAGTACTTC.

This clone came up a few times. DNA for the CDR3: TGTGCCAGCAGTTTACGGAGTGGGCTAGCGGGCCGCTCCTACAATGAGCAGTTCTTC. Translating gives CASSLRSGLAGRSYNEQFF. The V and J genes are TRBV27 and TRBJ2-1, with 8 positions matching TRBD2. Germline values: CDR1 MNHEY, CDR2 SMNVEV (reference sequence). With 2 bases clipped from V and 0 bases from J, the junction kept 12 bases outside the gene matches. The CDR3 length is 19 residues.

J is TRBJ1-5 and V is TRBV10-1; no clear D gene. Germline CDR1 is WNHNN and CDR2 is SYGVQD (reference sequence). This CDR3 is 17 amino acids long. V shed 7 bases and J shed 0 bases, with 19 bases lying between them. DNA for the CDR3: TGCGCCAGCACCCCCCCAGAGGGATCTAATAGCAATCAGCCCCAGCATTTT. Translating gives CASTPPEGSNSNQPQHF.

The chain carries TRBV21-1 and TRBJ2-2; TRBD1, the table's D call, was not compared with the DNA. TRBV21-1 is a pseudogene segment. This CDR3 is 15 amino acids long. CDR3 nucleotides: TGTGCCAGCAGTAAGGGAACAGACAGCACCGGGGAGCTGTTTTTT. Amino acid sequence: CASSKGTDSTGELFF.

Here the CDR3 reads CASSSGTGGNQPQHF. In DNA, the CDR3 is TGTGCCAGCAGTTCGGGGACAGGGGGCAATCAGCCCCAGCATTTT. The chain links TRBV6-2 or TRBV6-3 to TRBJ1-5, with 10 bases matching TRBD1. V shed 4 bases and J 2 bases; nucleotides not matched to a gene: 2. Looked up from germline, CDR1 is MNHEY and CDR2 is SVGEGT. The CDR3 contains 15 residues.

The rearrangement joins TRBV19 to TRBJ1-6, with D tentatively TRBD1 (5 bases). The CDR3 length is 16 residues. V was trimmed by 3 bases and J by 10 bases, leaving 19 bases between them. Germline CDR1 is LNHDA and CDR2 is SQIVND (reference sequence). This chain's CDR3 is CASSIGEGRGRSPLHF. The CDR3 DNA reads as TGTGCCAGTAGTATCGGTGAAGGGCGGGGACGCTCACCCCTCCACTTT.

This sequence joins TRBV5-1 and TRBJ2-3; no definite D call. This CDR3 has 15 amino acids. Per the germline V gene, CDR1 is SGHRS and CDR2 is YFSETQ. Trimming left V 0 bases short and J 3 bases short, with 11 bases between. The DNA for the CDR3 is TGCGCCAGCAGCTTGGTCCGAGCCTTTACAGATACGCAGTATTTT. It codes for CASSLVRAFTDTQYF.

The V call is TRBV21-1, the J call TRBJ1-3. TRBV21-1 is a pseudogene locus. The CDR3 is 19 amino acids. In DNA form, the CDR3 reads TGTGCCAGCAGCGTTTTTGCGTCCTCTCCCATTCTCTCTGGAAACACCATATATTTT. It yields the protein CASSVFASSPILSGNTIYF.

This clone was seen a few times. The chain's CDR3 is CASRQGGAVTEAFF. The CDR3 nucleotides read TGTGCCAGCCGACAGGGAGGGGCTGTGACTGAAGCTTTCTTT. This chain uses TRBV2 with TRBJ1-1; 7 nucleotides match TRBD1. V trimming: 8 bases; J trimming: 5 bases; junction bases outside the gene matches: 11. CDR1 is SNHLY and CDR2 is FYNNEI in the germline V gene. CDR3 length equals 14 residues.

The chain has TRBV4-3 and TRBJ1-1; D is uncertain. V was cut by 0 bases and J by 4 bases, with 12 bases left in between. The CDR3 length is 15 residues. In germline, CDR1 is LGHNA, CDR2 YSLEER. The CDR3 protein is CASSQEQGIRTEAFF. CDR3 nucleotide sequence: TGCGCCAGCAGCCAAGAACAAGGGATCCGCACTGAAGCTTTCTTT.

The CDR3 nucleotides read TGTGCCAGCAGCCAAGATCCCGGGACAGTCGCATCCGATGGCTACACCTTC. Protein product: CASSQDPGTVASDGYTF. The chain employs TRBV4-2 and TRBJ1-2, with 7 bases matching TRBD1. This CDR3 is 17 amino acids long. J was trimmed by 6 bases and V by 0 bases; bases with no gene match: 13. CDR1 is LGHNA, CDR2 YNFKEQ, per germline.

The chain combines TRBV6-5 with TRBJ2-2; D may be TRBD1 or TRBD2 (5 bases each). Trimming stripped 6 bases from V and 2 bases from J, with 13 bases between. CDR1 MNHEY and CDR2 SVGAGI come from the germline V gene. CDR3 length: 15 residues. The CDR3 sequence: CASRYGTVNTGELFF. CDR3 sequence (DNA): TGTGCCAGCAGGTACGGGACCGTTAACACCGGGGAGCTGTTTTTT.

This chain links TRBV6-1 with TRBJ2-2, with 13 nucleotides matching TRBD2. The CDR3 has 16 residues. The germline gives CDR1 MNHNS, CDR2 SASEGT. V lost 4 bases and J lost 10; bases outside the gene matches: 9. CDR3 in DNA: TGTGCCAGCAGTGGGACTAGCGGGAGCCCCGTTCAGGAGCTGTTTTTT. This translates into CASSGTSGSPVQELFF.

This sequence joins TRBV4-3 and TRBJ1-6; D possibly corresponds to TRBD1 (5 bases). V was pared by 3 bases and J by 9 bases, with 9 bases between. From germline, CDR1 is LGHNA and CDR2 YSLEER. This CDR3 has 13 amino acids. The CDR3 DNA sequence: TGCGCCAGCAGCCAGGGACCCGCTTCACCCCTCCACTTT. Translated, it gives CASSQGPASPLHF.

This clone was found once. The V call is TRBV10-3, the J call TRBJ1-1, with a weak D call TRBD1 (5 bases). Trimming took off 3 bases at V and 1 base at J, with 12 bases between the two ends. CDR1 is ENHRY and CDR2 is SYGVKD in the germline V gene. There are 15 residues in the CDR3. DNA of the CDR3: TGTGCCATCAGTGACTCGGGACGGACGAACACTGAAGCTTTCTTT. It encodes CAISDSGRTNTEAFF.

V usage is TRBV7-8 and J usage is TRBJ2-5, with D hard to call. The CDR3 covers 13 residues. V was shortened by 5 bases and J by 1 base, with 8 bases between the two germline ends. Per germline, CDR1 SGHVS and CDR2 FQNEAQ. For the CDR3, the DNA is TGTGCCAGCAGCCCAGTCATCCAAGAGACCCAGTACTTC. Translated, it gives CASSPVIQETQYF.

The chain uses TRBV10-3 and TRBJ1-5; tentatively, D is TRBD1 (6 bases). The germline V and J ends were trimmed by 6 bases and 1 base, with 13 bases remaining between them. CDR3 length: 15 amino acids. Germline assignment: CDR1 ENHRY and CDR2 SYGVKD. CDR3 in amino acids: CAIRPDRASNQPQHF. The CDR3 bases are TGTGCCATCAGACCGGACAGAGCCAGCAATCAGCCCCAGCATTTT.

The gene calls are TRBV5-1 and TRBJ2-1, with a weak D call TRBD1 (5 bases). The CDR3 loop spans 14 amino acids. Between the trimmed V and J ends, which lost 2 bases and 10 bases, there was a span of 16 bases. Per germline, CDR1 SGHRS and CDR2 YFSETQ. The chain's CDR3 is CASSFRELGQEQFF. The CDR3 DNA reads TGCGCCAGCAGCTTCAGGGAATTGGGGCAAGAGCAGTTCTTC.

This clone was found once. CDR3 protein: CASSQGQGWTEAFF. In DNA, the CDR3 is TGTGCCAGCAGCCAGGGACAGGGTTGGACTGAAGCTTTCTTT. The rearrangement links TRBV7-9 to TRBJ1-1; the match to TRBD1 covers 9 bases. The CDR3 is 14 amino acids. The V segment lost 5 bases and the J segment 5 bases; nucleotides outside the gene matches: 6. The germline V gene has CDR1 SEHNR and CDR2 FQNEAQ (reference sequence).

The chain couples TRBV4-2 to TRBJ2-3, with 11 nucleotides matching TRBD2. Trimming removed 1 base from V and 0 bases from J; junction bases left unmatched: 9. Germline V gene lookup returns CDR1 LGHNA and CDR2 YNFKEQ. The CDR3 extends over 19 amino acids. CDR3 nucleotide sequence: TGTGCCAGCAGCCAAGGGTCGGGACTAGCGGAAACTAGCACAGATACGCAGTATTTT. This translates into CASSQGSGLAETSTDTQYF.

The rearrangement links TRBV5-6 to TRBJ1-2; the D is unclear. The V end lost 0 bases, the J end lost 3 bases, and 3 bases lay between the germline ends. CDR1 and CDR2 from the germline V gene are SGHDT and YYEEEE. The CDR3 covers 12 residues. The CDR3 DNA is TGTGCCAGCAGCTTGGGGGACTATGGCTACACCTTC. The encoded protein is CASSLGDYGYTF.

In DNA form, the CDR3 reads TGTGCCAGCAGCGTAGCGGGACTGGCTTACAATGAGCAGTTCTTC. It yields the protein CASSVAGLAYNEQFF. V gene TRBV9 combines with J gene TRBJ2-1, with D perhaps TRBD2 (6 bases). This CDR3 has 15 amino acids. CDR1 is SGDLS and CDR2 is YYNGEE in the germline V gene. V lost 0 bases to trimming and J lost 4 bases, with 11 bases between them.

This sequence joins TRBV5-5 and TRBJ1-2, with D uncertain. CDR1 is SGHKS, CDR2 YYEKEE, per germline (reference sequence). V dropped 1 base and J dropped 4 bases, with 20 bases sitting between them. This CDR3 is 17 amino acids long. The CDR3 loop is CASSLTGHPGAIYGYTF. The DNA for the CDR3 is TGTGCCAGCAGCTTGACCGGGCATCCCGGCGCAATCTATGGCTACACCTTC.

The chain couples TRBV5-6 to TRBJ2-7, with 7 bases aligning to TRBD1. This CDR3 region has 13 residues. Per the germline V gene, CDR1 is SGHDT and CDR2 is YYEEEE. With V trimmed by 2 bases and J by 3 bases, 2 bases remained unmatched. Here the CDR3 DNA reads TGTGCCAGCAGCTTATACAGGGGCTACGAGCAGTACTTC. Its translation is CASSLYRGYEQYF. Full variable domain (outside the CDR3, taken from reference TRBV5-6 and TRBJ2-7): DAGVTQSPTHLIKTRGQQVTLRCSPKSGHDTVSWYQQALGQGPQFIFQYYEEEERQRGNFPDRFSGHQFPNYSSELNVNALLLGDSALYLCASSLYRGYEQYFGPGTRLTVT.

The CDR3 region is CASSEYQGGQSPLHF. The CDR3 DNA is TGTGCCAGCAGTGAGTACCAGGGCGGCCAATCACCCCTCCACTTT. V is TRBV2 and J is TRBJ1-6; the D gene is possibly TRBD1 (5 bases). The CDR3 runs to 15 residues. Looked up from germline, CDR1 is SNHLY and CDR2 is FYNNEI. The V gene lost 3 bases and the J gene lost 10 bases, with 16 bases spanning the gap.

The rearrangement joins TRBV9 to TRBJ2-7, with D maybe TRBD1 (7 bases). Germline loops: CDR1 SGDLS, CDR2 YYNGEE. V lost 4 bases and J lost 0, with 11 bases in between. This CDR3 has 14 amino acids. CDR3 coding DNA: TGTGCCAGCAGCCGGAGGGACAGCTCCTACGAGCAGTACTTC. Translated, it gives CASSRRDSSYEQYF.

CDR3 amino acids: CASRQESSYEQYF. The CDR3 region has the DNA TGTGCCAGCCGACAGGAGAGCTCCTACGAGCAGTACTTC. The chain has TRBV2 and TRBJ2-7; possible D gene TRBD1, 6 bases. The CDR3 consists of 13 residues. V lost 8 bases, J lost 0 bases, and 11 bases lay in between. Germline CDR1 reads SNHLY; CDR2 reads FYNNEI.